A single sample gave rise to the 28 T cell receptor beta chains below, sequenced in a study of T cell responses to AZD1222 COVID-19 vaccine. TCRdb keeps only in-frame clones here, not all; method: immunoSEQ multiplex PCR. The sample includes about 100,000 clones, roughly 86% of them seen just once. The sequencing used peripheral blood, collected 28 days after the second dose of the MenACWY control vaccine. These receptor sequences come from an adult who received the MenACWY meningococcal vaccine as a control.

This chain uses TRBV29-1 with TRBJ1-3; D not certain. Germline CDR1 is SQVTM and CDR2 is ANQGSEA. CDR3 length equals 11 residues. V lost 4 bases, J lost 4 bases, and 5 bases lay in between. The CDR3 DNA reads as TGCAGCGTTGTGGAGGGAAACACCATATATTTT. This gives the protein CSVVEGNTIYF.

The chain carries TRBV28 and TRBJ1-2, with D perhaps TRBD1 (6 bases). In germline, CDR1 is MDHEN, CDR2 SYDVKM. The CDR3 runs to 15 residues. Between the trimmed V and J ends, which lost 10 bases and 4 bases, there was a span of 22 bases. The CDR3 coding sequence is TGTGCCAACCATAATGCCGGGACACTGTTCTATGGCTACACCTTC. Translation gives CANHNAGTLFYGYTF.

This clone was recorded once. The chain is built from TRBV3-1 (or the pseudogene TRBV3-2) and TRBJ1-2; D is unresolved. V shed 1 base and J shed 3 bases, with 12 bases lying between them. The CDR3 contains 15 residues. In germline, CDR1 is LGHDT, CDR2 YNNKEL (reference sequence). Written as DNA, the CDR3 is TGTGCCAGCAGCCAAGGGTCGGGAACAGACTATGGCTACACCTTC. Protein: CASSQGSGTDYGYTF.

V gene TRBV5-4 combines with J gene TRBJ1-2; D is possibly TRBD1 (6 bases). The V and J ends lost 4 bases and 1 base respectively, with 8 bases between them. The CDR3 consists of 13 residues. The germline V gene has CDR1 SGHNT and CDR2 YYREEE (reference sequence). The chain's CDR3 is CASSRGVNYGYTF. The CDR3 DNA reads as TGTGCCAGCAGCAGGGGGGTTAACTATGGCTACACCTTC.

V gene TRBV7-2 combines with J gene TRBJ1-4, with D possibly TRBD1 on 5 matching bases. Germline-derived CDR1 and CDR2 are SGHTA and FQGNSA. Between the trimmed V and J ends, which lost 5 bases and 7 bases, there was a span of 14 bases. The CDR3 length is 14 residues. CDR3 protein: CASSPSLGGEKLFF. The CDR3 DNA follows: TGTGCCAGCAGCCCGTCACTGGGGGGTGAAAAACTGTTTTTT.

A few counts support this clone. V gene TRBV5-5 combines with J gene TRBJ2-6; D ambiguous. The germline gives CDR1 SGHKS, CDR2 YYEKEE (reference sequence). The CDR3 spans 16 residues. The V end lost 0 bases, the J end lost 0 bases, and 7 bases lay between the germline ends. The CDR3 nucleotides read TGTGCCAGCAGCTTGGCCAGGCTCTCTGGGGCCAACGTCCTGACTTTC. It yields the protein CASSLARLSGANVLTF. Full variable domain (remainder filled in from reference TRBV5-5 and TRBJ2-6): DAGVTQSPTHLIKTRGQQVTLRCSPISGHKSVSWYQQVLGQGPQFIFQYYEKEERGRGNFPDRFSARQFPNYSSELNVNALLLGDSALYLCASSLARLSGANVLTFGAGSRLTVL.

The chain links TRBV28 to TRBJ2-2; D is perhaps TRBD1 (6 bases). V was trimmed by 3 bases and J by 2 bases, leaving 16 bases between them. The CDR3 covers 17 residues. The V gene's germline CDR1 is MDHEN and CDR2 SYDVKM. DNA for the CDR3: TGTGCCAGCAGTTTCGCGGCAGGGGCGACAAACACCGGGGAGCTGTTTTTT. Protein: CASSFAAGATNTGELFF.

The V call is TRBV2, the J call TRBJ2-7; maybe TRBD1 (6 bases). The ends were cut back, 6 bases at V and 6 bases at J, with 12 bases in the middle. CDR3 length equals 12 residues. Germline CDR1 SNHLY, CDR2 FYNNEI. CDR3 bases: TGTGCCAGCAGGGAACAGGGTTTCGAGCAGTACTTC. Residues: CASREQGFEQYF.

The chain employs TRBV5-4 and TRBJ1-1, with TRBD1 as a possible D gene (6 bases). The CDR3 is made up of 16 amino acids. Germline loops: CDR1 SGHNT, CDR2 YYREEE (reference sequence). V was cut by 4 bases and J by 1 base, with 17 bases left in between. As DNA, the CDR3 is TGTGCCAGCAGCAAAGGGGGATTAGAGGGGAACACTGAAGCTTTCTTT. The encoded protein is CASSKGGLEGNTEAFF.

This clone appeared once. This rearrangement joins TRBV7-9 to TRBJ1-1; TRBD1 matches 8 bases. Germline CDR1 reads SEHNR; CDR2 reads FQNEAQ (reference sequence). The CDR3 totals 15 residues. The J segment lost 3 bases and the V segment lost 3 bases, leaving 6 bases of the junction unmatched. The CDR3: CASSLEDRGDTEAFF. The CDR3 DNA sequence: TGTGCCAGCAGCTTGGAAGACAGGGGCGACACTGAAGCTTTCTTT.

This clone has ten or more counts. The V and J genes are TRBV5-5 and TRBJ2-3; the match to TRBD1 covers 9 bases. V shed 1 base, J shed 4 bases, and the junction held 10 bases outside the gene matches. The germline V gene has CDR1 SGHKS and CDR2 YYEKEE (reference sequence). The CDR3 loop spans 17 amino acids. CDR3 protein: CASSLRGGQGNSDTQYF. The CDR3 nucleotides are TGTGCCAGCAGCTTGAGGGGTGGACAGGGGAATTCAGATACGCAGTATTTT.

This clone was seen more than once but under ten times. This chain connects TRBV6-6 to TRBJ1-5; 7 nucleotides align to TRBD1. The CDR3 extends over 17 amino acids. Unmatched junction bases numbered 10, after V lost 5 bases and J lost 0 bases. CDR1 is MNHNY, CDR2 SVGAGI, per germline (reference sequence). In DNA, the CDR3 is TGTGCCAGCAGTCCCCTGGGGACAGAAAATAGCAATCAGCCCCAGCATTTT. It translates to CASSPLGTENSNQPQHF.

The CDR3 nucleotides are TGTGCCAGCGGGCGGACAGGGGTTAATGAGCAGTTCTTC. It specifies CASGRTGVNEQFF. V usage is TRBV7-2 and J usage is TRBJ2-1; 9 positions match TRBD1. The length of the CDR3 is 13 residues. The V segment lost 8 bases and the J segment 7 bases; nucleotides outside the gene matches: 6. CDR1 and CDR2 from the germline V gene are SGHTA and FQGNSA.

DNA of the CDR3: TGTGCCACCAGTGATTTGATAGGAGATACTAGCACAGATACGCAGTATTTT. This sequence encodes CATSDLIGDTSTDTQYF. The rearrangement links TRBV24-1 to TRBJ2-3; D gene unclear. Trimming shortened V by 0 bases and J by 0 bases, and 12 bases separated the two germline ends. CDR3 length: 17 amino acids. From germline, CDR1 is KGHDR and CDR2 SFDVKD.

This sequence joins TRBV6-1 and TRBJ1-2, with a tentative D call TRBD1 (6 bases). The germline V and J ends were trimmed by 2 bases and 5 bases, with 6 bases remaining between them. This CDR3 is 12 amino acids long. Germline V CDR1 and CDR2: MNHNS, SASEGT. CDR3 nucleotide sequence: TGTGCCAGCAGTGAACAGGGGTATGGCTACACCTTC. This codes for CASSEQGYGYTF.

This sequence joins TRBV13 and TRBJ1-4; tentative D call: TRBD1 (5 bases). The CDR3 is made up of 15 amino acids. Between the trimmed V and J ends, which lost 3 bases and 4 bases, there was a span of 12 bases. CDR1 and CDR2 (germline): PRHDT, FYEKMQ (reference sequence). The CDR3: CASSLGTGLNEKLFF. The CDR3 DNA is TGTGCCAGCAGCTTGGGGACGGGACTTAATGAAAAACTGTTTTTT.

The rearrangement joins TRBV12-3 or TRBV12-4 to TRBJ2-7; 9 bases are a match to TRBD1. The CDR3 spans 13 residues. V lost 5 bases and J lost 5; bases outside the gene matches: 4. CDR3 coding DNA: TGTGCCAGCAGTGGGGACAGGGACAACGAGCAGTACTTC. Amino acid sequence: CASSGDRDNEQYF.

The chain has TRBV2 and TRBJ2-7; maybe TRBD1 (6 bases). Germline CDR1 reads SNHLY; CDR2 reads FYNNEI. There are 13 residues in the CDR3. Trimming took off 6 bases at V and 0 bases at J, with 9 bases between the two ends. As DNA, the CDR3 is TGTGCCAGCAGAGACAGGAACTCCTACGAGCAGTACTTC. Protein sequence: CASRDRNSYEQYF.

This sequence joins TRBV14 and TRBJ2-7; no firm D call. The CDR3 spans 12 residues. The germline V gene has CDR1 SGHDN and CDR2 FVKESK. V lost 6 bases and J lost 0, with 6 bases in between. The CDR3 DNA reads TGTGCCAGCAGGGGTTACTCCTACGAGCAGTACTTC. As protein: CASRGYSYEQYF.

J is TRBJ2-3 and V is TRBV27; maybe TRBD1 (6 bases). There are 16 residues in the CDR3. Germline V gene lookup returns CDR1 MNHEY and CDR2 SMNVEV (reference sequence). V was cut by 3 bases and J by 0 bases, with 13 bases left in between. For the CDR3, the DNA is TGTGCCAGCAGTTTTATCTGGACAGCTAGCACAGATACGCAGTATTTT. It codes for CASSFIWTASTDTQYF.

This clone has a handful of counts. V and J are TRBV24-1 and TRBJ1-2; no definite D call. This CDR3 is 14 amino acids long. Germline values: CDR1 KGHDR, CDR2 SFDVKD. Deletions cut 3 bases from V and 4 bases from J, with 11 bases between. In DNA, the CDR3 is TGTGCCACCAGTGATCCCGCCAGGTCCTATGGCTACACCTTC. Translated, it gives CATSDPARSYGYTF.

The V gene is TRBV4-3, the J gene TRBJ2-3, with 8 bases identical to TRBD2. This CDR3 is built from 15 residues. After removal of 0 bases from V and 6 bases from J, the junction contained 5 bases not matched to a gene. Per the germline V gene, CDR1 is LGHNA and CDR2 is YSLEER. The chain's CDR3 is CASSQDGGDRDTQYF. In DNA, the CDR3 is TGCGCCAGCAGCCAAGACGGGGGGGATAGGGATACGCAGTATTTT.

The chain couples TRBV27 to TRBJ2-5; tentative D call: TRBD1 (6 bases). CDR1 and CDR2 from the germline V gene are MNHEY and SMNVEV (reference sequence). Trimming took 7 bases from V and 2 from J, leaving 17 bases between them. The CDR3 has 15 amino acids. Written as DNA, the CDR3 is TGTGCCAGCAAACCGGGACACATCACACAAGAGACCCAGTACTTC. Translated, it gives CASKPGHITQETQYF.

This rearrangement joins TRBV15 to TRBJ1-5; D remains unclear. The germline V and J ends were trimmed by 0 bases and 2 bases, with 8 bases remaining between them. Per the germline V gene, CDR1 is LNHNV and CDR2 is YYDKDF (reference sequence). This CDR3 has 15 residues. CDR3 sequence: CATSRDVRGNQPQHF. CDR3 coding DNA: TGTGCCACCAGCAGAGATGTTCGTGGCAATCAGCCCCAGCATTTT.

V usage is TRBV5-8 and J usage is TRBJ2-1, with 8 bases identical to TRBD1. This CDR3 comprises 13 residues. Looked up from germline, CDR1 is SGHTS and CDR2 is YDEGEE. The trim removed 2 bases at V and 9 bases at J, leaving 4 bases unmatched. The CDR3 coding sequence is TGTGCCAGCAGCTTAGACAGGGGCATTGAGCAGTTCTTC. Protein product: CASSLDRGIEQFF.

This chain connects TRBV30 to TRBJ1-6; D is ambiguous. CDR1 is GTSNPN, CDR2 SVGIG, per germline (reference sequence). The length of the CDR3 is 12 residues. V lost 5 bases and J lost 12, with 14 bases in between. The CDR3 DNA follows: TGTGCCTGGGAAGCACCGCGTGGACCCCTCCACTTT. It translates to CAWEAPRGPLHF.

This clone has only a few counts. Other DNA sequences from this sample encode an identical CDR3 as well. Here the CDR3 reads CASSLSGNTGELFF. The CDR3 DNA reads TGTGCCAGCAGCTTATCGGGGAACACCGGGGAGCTGTTTTTT. The chain combines TRBV7-3 with TRBJ2-2; D remains ambiguous. The germline V gene encodes CDR1 SGHTA and CDR2 FQGTGA. The V and J ends lost 2 bases and 1 base respectively, with 5 bases between them. This CDR3 comprises 14 residues.

The V and J genes are TRBV6-5 and TRBJ1-3; TRBD1 matches at 9 bases. Germline V gives CDR1 MNHEY, CDR2 SVGAGI. After removal of 6 bases from V and 0 bases from J, the junction contained 3 bases not matched to a gene. The CDR3 has 15 amino acids. CDR3 protein: CASSRGQGSGNTIYF. CDR3 in DNA: TGTGCCAGCAGCCGGGGACAGGGCTCTGGAAACACCATATATTTT.